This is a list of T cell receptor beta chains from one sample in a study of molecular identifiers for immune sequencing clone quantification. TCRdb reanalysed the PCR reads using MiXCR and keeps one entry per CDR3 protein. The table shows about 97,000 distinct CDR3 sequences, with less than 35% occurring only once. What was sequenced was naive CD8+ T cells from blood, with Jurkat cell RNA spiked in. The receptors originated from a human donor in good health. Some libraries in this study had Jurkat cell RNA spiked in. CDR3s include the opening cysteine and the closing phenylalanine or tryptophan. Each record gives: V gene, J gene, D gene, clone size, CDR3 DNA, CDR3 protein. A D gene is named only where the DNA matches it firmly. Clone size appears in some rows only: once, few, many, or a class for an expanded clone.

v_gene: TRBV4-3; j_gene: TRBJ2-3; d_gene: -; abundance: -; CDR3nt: TGCGCCAGCAGCCAAGGGGCCGGCACAGCTACGCAGTATTTT; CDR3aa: CASSQGAGTATQYF
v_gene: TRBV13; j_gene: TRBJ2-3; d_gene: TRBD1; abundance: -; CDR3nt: TGTGCCAGCACTTCCCGGGACAGGGGCACAGATACGCAGTATTTT; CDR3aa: CASTSRDRGTDTQYF
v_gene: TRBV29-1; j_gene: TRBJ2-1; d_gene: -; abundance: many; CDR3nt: TGCAGCGTTTACCTCCCAACTTACAATGAGCAGTTCTTC; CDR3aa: CSVYLPTYNEQFF
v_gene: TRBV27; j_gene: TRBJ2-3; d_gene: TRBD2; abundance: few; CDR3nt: TGTGCCAGCGGGACTATCCCACTTACCACAGATACGCAGTATTTT; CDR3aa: CASGTIPLTTDTQYF
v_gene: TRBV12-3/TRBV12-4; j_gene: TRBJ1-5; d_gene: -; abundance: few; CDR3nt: TGTGCCAGCACCTTCACAGGGAATCAGCCCCAGCATTTT; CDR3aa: CASTFTGNQPQHF
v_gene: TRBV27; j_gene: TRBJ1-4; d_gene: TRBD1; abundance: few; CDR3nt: TGTGCCAGCAGTTCAATCAATTCAGGGGGCTCCAATGAAAAACTGTTTTTT; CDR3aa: CASSSINSGGSNEKLFF
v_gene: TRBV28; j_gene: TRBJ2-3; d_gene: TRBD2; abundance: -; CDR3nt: TGTGCCAGCAGTGGGACTAGCGGGTACACAAAAAACTCTAGCACAGATACGCAGTATTTT; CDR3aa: CASSGTSGYTKNSSTDTQYF
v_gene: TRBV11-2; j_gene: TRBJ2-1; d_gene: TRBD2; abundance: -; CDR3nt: TGTGCCAGCAGCTTAGATGGGGGGGGCTCCTACAATGAGCAGTTCTTC; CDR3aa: CASSLDGGGSYNEQFF
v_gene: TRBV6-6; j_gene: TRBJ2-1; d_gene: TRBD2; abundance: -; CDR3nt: TGTGCCAGCACCCTGGGACTAGCGGTACTCAATGAGCAGTTCTTC; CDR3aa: CASTLGLAVLNEQFF
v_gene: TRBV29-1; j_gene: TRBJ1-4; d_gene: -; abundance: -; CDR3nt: TGCAGCGTTGAAATGGAGGGGGTCGGTGAAAAACTGTTTTTT; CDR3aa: CSVEMEGVGEKLFF
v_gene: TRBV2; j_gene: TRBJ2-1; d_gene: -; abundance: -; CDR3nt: TGTGCCAGCGGCGAGGCCAATGACCAGTTCTTC; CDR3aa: CASGEANDQFF
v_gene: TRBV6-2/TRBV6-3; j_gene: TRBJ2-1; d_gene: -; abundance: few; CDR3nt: TGTGCCAGCAGCCCAGACAGCAATGAGCAGTTCTTC; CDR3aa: CASSPDSNEQFF
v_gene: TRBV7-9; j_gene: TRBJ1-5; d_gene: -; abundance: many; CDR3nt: TGTGCCAGCAGCTCAGAGGGGAGGGAGCCCCAGCATTTT; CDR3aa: CASSSEGREPQHF
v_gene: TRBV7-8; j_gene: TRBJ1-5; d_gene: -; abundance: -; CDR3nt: TGTGCCAGCAACCTATCAAGTAGTCAGCCCCAGCATTTT; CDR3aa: CASNLSSSQPQHF
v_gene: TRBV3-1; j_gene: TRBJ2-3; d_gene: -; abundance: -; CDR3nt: TGTGCCAGCAGCCAAGGTGCGCGGTACACAGATACGCAGTATTTT; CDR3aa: CASSQGARYTDTQYF
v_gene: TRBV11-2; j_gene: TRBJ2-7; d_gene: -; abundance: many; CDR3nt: TGTGCCAGCAGCTTAGGACTTGAGCAGTATTTC; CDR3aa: CASSLGLEQYF
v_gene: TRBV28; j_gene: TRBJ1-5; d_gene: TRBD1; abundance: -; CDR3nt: TGTGCCAGCAGTTCAGACCAGGGGGCCGATCAGCCCCAGCATTTT; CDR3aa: CASSSDQGADQPQHF
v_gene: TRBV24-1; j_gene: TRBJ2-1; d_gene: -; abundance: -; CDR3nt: TGTGCCACCAGTGAGGGCTGGCAGGGAGTCCGGAATGAGCAGTTCTTC; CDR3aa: CATSEGWQGVRNEQFF
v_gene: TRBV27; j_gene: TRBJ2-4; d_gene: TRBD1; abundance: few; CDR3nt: TGTGCCAGCACCGGACAGGGGAGAAACATTCAGTACTTC; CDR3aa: CASTGQGRNIQYF
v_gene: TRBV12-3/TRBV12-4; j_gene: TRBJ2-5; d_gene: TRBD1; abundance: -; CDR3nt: TGTGCCAGCAGAAGGGACAGAGAAGAGACCCAGTACTTC; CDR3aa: CASRRDREETQYF
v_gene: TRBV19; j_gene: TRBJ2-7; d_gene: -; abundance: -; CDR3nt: TGTGCCAGCGCTCACAGGGCAGGGTACGAGCAGTACTTC; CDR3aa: CASAHRAGYEQYF
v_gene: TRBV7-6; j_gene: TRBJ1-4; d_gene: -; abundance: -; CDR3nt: TGTGCCAGCAGCTTACCAGCAGGGAGGAGCGATGAAAAACTGTTTTTT; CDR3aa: CASSLPAGRSDEKLFF
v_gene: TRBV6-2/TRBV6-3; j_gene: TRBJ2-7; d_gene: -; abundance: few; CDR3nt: TGTGCCAGCAGTTCACGGGGGCTTTACGAGCAGTACTTC; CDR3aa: CASSSRGLYEQYF
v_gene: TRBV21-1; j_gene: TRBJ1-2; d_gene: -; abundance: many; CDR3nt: TGTGCCAGCAGCAAAGGTCCGGGACGATCAGGGACCCATGGCTACACCTTC; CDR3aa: CASSKGPGRSGTHGYTF
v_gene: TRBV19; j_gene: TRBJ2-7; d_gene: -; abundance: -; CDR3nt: TGTGCCAGTAGTATTGGTCCGGGTACGAACTTCGAGCAGTACTTC; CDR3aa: CASSIGPGTNFEQYF
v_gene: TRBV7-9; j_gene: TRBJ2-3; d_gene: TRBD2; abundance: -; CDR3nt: TGTGCCACCGGACCGGGACTAGCGGTCACAGATACGCAGAATTTT; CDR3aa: CATGPGLAVTDTQNF
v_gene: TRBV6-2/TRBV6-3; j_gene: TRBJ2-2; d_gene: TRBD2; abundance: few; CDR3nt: TGTGCCAGCCGGACTTTCCCTCGGACTAGCGGAACGAACACCGGGGAGCTGTTTTTT; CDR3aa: CASRTFPRTSGTNTGELFF
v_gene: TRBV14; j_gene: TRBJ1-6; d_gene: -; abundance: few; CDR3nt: TGTGCCAGCAGCCGGATCGGGCTCTCACCCCTCCACTTT; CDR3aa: CASSRIGLSPLHF
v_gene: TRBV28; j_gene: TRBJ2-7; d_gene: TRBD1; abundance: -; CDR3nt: TGTGCCAGCAGTTTTGGGGACAGCTACGAGCAGTACTTC; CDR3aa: CASSFGDSYEQYF
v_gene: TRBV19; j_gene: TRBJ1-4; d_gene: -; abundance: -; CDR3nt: TGTGCCAGTAGTATAGGAGGTTCTGAAAAACTGTTTTTT; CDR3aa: CASSIGGSEKLFF
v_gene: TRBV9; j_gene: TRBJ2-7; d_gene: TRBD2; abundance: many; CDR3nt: TGTGCCAGCAGCGTAGGATTGGCGGGAGGGTACGAGCAGTACTTC; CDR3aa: CASSVGLAGGYEQYF
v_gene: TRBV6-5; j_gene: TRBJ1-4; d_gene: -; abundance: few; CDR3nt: TGTGCCAGCAGTTACTCTATACAGGGTTATGAAAAACTGTTTTTT; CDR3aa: CASSYSIQGYEKLFF
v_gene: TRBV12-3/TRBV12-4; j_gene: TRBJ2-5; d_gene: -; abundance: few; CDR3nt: TGTGCCAGCACCCCGGCGGATCACCAAGAGACCCAGTACTTC; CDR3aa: CASTPADHQETQYF
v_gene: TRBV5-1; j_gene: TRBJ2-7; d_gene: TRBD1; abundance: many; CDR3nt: TGCGCCAGCAGCCCGGGGACAGGGATTAGCTCCTACGAGCAGTACTTC; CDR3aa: CASSPGTGISSYEQYF
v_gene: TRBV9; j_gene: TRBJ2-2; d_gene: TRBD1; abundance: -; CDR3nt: TGTGCCAGCAAGGGACAGAGGAACACCGGGGAGCTGTTTTTT; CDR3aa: CASKGQRNTGELFF
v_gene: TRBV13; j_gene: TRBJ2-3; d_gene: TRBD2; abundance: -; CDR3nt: TGTGCCAGCAGCGAGGGACAGCGGGAGGGGCTAGATACGCAGTATTTT; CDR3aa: CASSEGQREGLDTQYF